A selection of T cell receptor beta chains follows, all from one sample in a study of response to subunit inactivated influenza vaccine. TCRdb processed the RT-PCR reads anew with MiXCR; each CDR3 protein has one entry. The table includes roughly 550,000 distinct CDR3 sequences, 20% to 25% detected once. This sample was also put to use in a study of T cells expressing NK-cell markers.

The material was CD4+ T cells sorted from PBMCs, obtained less than 13 days after vaccination. The origin of the receptors is a man in his fifties or sixties who received an inactivated influenza vaccine. CDR3s include the opening cysteine and the closing phenylalanine or tryptophan. D genes are given only for firm matches. The size entry is marked missing in some rows and otherwise reads once, few, many or a size class.

J gene,D gene,V gene,clone size,CDR3 protein,CDR3 DNA
TRBJ1-4,NA,TRBV15,few,CATSRGSNNEKLFF,TGTGCCACCAGCAGAGGGAGCAATAATGAAAAACTGTTTTTT
TRBJ2-7,NA,TRBV25-1,NA,CASSESPGVEQYF,TGTGCCAGCAGTGAATCTCCAGGAGTTGAGCAGTACTTC
TRBJ1-2,NA,TRBV18,NA,CASSLGNENYGYTF,TGTGCCAGCTCCCTCGGTAATGAGAACTATGGCTACACCTTC
TRBJ2-3,TRBD2,TRBV19,once,CASTDSGGHTDTQYF,TGTGCCAGTACCGATAGCGGGGGCCACACAGATACGCAGTATTTT
TRBJ2-1,TRBD1,TRBV4-3,few,CASSHKKGQGAYNEQFF,TGCGCCAGCAGCCACAAAAAGGGACAGGGGGCCTACAATGAGCAGTTCTTC
TRBJ2-3,NA,TRBV10-3,NA,CAASGNTDTQYF,TGTGCCGCATCCGGGAACACAGATACGCAGTATTTT
TRBJ2-7,NA,TRBV6-1,NA,CASSEVWITPYEQYF,TGTGCCAGCAGTGAAGTTTGGATCACCCCCTACGAGCAGTACTTC
TRBJ1-1,TRBD1,TRBV5-1,NA,CASQQGGQLNTEAFF,TGCGCCAGCCAGCAGGGGGGGCAATTGAACACTGAAGCTTTCTTT
TRBJ2-2,NA,TRBV6-1,NA,CASLAGGSTGELFF,TGTGCCAGCCTAGCAGGAGGGAGCACCGGGGAGCTGTTTTTT
TRBJ2-4,NA,TRBV10-2,few,CASKSLGGNHVANIQYF,TGCGCCAGCAAGAGTCTGGGCGGTAACCATGTAGCAAACATTCAGTACTTC
TRBJ2-7,NA,TRBV7-2,NA,CASSTTLSEQYF,TGTGCCAGCAGCACCACCCTCTCCGAGCAGTACTTC
TRBJ2-7,NA,TRBV7-9,few,CASSPPASNEQYF,TGTGCCAGCAGCCCCCCCGCCTCCAACGAGCAGTACTTC
TRBJ2-3,TRBD2,TRBV12-3/TRBV12-4,NA,CASSLGIAGGPDTQYF,TGTGCCAGCAGTTTAGGGATAGCGGGGGGCCCAGATACGCAGTATTTT
TRBJ1-1,NA,TRBV29-1,NA,CSVQGTEAFF,TGCAGCGTGCAGGGGACTGAAGCTTTCTTT
TRBJ2-1,NA,TRBV18,few,CASSPRAEQFF,TGTGCCAGCTCCCCTCGGGCGGAGCAGTTCTTC
TRBJ2-1,TRBD1,TRBV5-1,many,CASSSGQGAYNEQFF,TGTGCCAGCAGCTCGGGACAGGGGGCGTACAATGAGCAGTTCTTC
TRBJ1-4,NA,TRBV15,NA,CATSRGANEKLFF,TGTGCCACCAGCAGGGGAGCTAATGAAAAACTGTTTTTT
TRBJ2-3,TRBD1,TRBV7-2,NA,CASSRGQGATDTQYF,TGTGCCAGCAGCCGGGGACAGGGGGCAACAGATACGCAGTATTTT
TRBJ2-2,NA,TRBV25-1,NA,CASSASGETGELFF,TGTGCCAGCAGTGCGTCAGGGGAGACCGGGGAGCTGTTTTTT
TRBJ2-3,TRBD1,TRBV6-1,few,CASRSGQGVPSTDTQYF,TGTGCCAGCAGATCGGGACAGGGGGTTCCTAGCACAGATACGCAGTATTTT
TRBJ2-3,TRBD1,TRBV28,NA,CASSSTAPRQGLTDTQYF,TGTGCCAGCAGTTCAACCGCCCCAAGACAGGGCCTCACAGATACGCAGTATTTT
TRBJ2-5,NA,TRBV7-9,few,CASTLAGWDETQYF,TGTGCCAGTACATTGGCGGGATGGGATGAGACCCAGTACTTC
TRBJ2-5,NA,TRBV2,NA,CASSVGSLQETQYF,TGTGCCAGCAGTGTGGGTTCCCTCCAAGAGACCCAGTACTTC
TRBJ2-4,TRBD1,TRBV6-2/TRBV6-3,few,CASSYSTGQGPNIQYF,TGTGCCAGCAGTTACTCGACGGGACAGGGACCCAACATTCAGTACTTC
TRBJ2-3,TRBD2,TRBV20-1,NA,CSASSPGLAGTDTQYF,TGCAGTGCTAGTTCGCCGGGACTAGCGGGCACAGATACGCAGTATTTT
TRBJ2-7,TRBD2,TRBV6-2/TRBV6-3,few,CASSSGLASSYEQYF,TGTGCCAGCAGTTCCGGACTAGCGTCGTCCTACGAGCAGTACTTC
TRBJ2-7,NA,TRBV29-1,NA,CSVAPGTTAYEQYF,TGCAGCGTTGCCCCCGGGACAACGGCCTACGAGCAGTACTTC
TRBJ1-5,NA,TRBV24-1,NA,CATSDGDQPQHF,TGTGCCACCAGTGATGGGGATCAGCCCCAGCATTTT
TRBJ2-3,NA,TRBV12-3/TRBV12-4,few,CASSKGLASTDTQYF,TGTGCCAGCAGTAAAGGACTCGCTAGCACAGATACGCAGTATTTT
TRBJ2-3,TRBD2,TRBV20-1,few,CSAPPTSSSTDTQYF,TGCAGTGCTCCGCCGACTAGCAGCTCCACAGATACGCAGTATTTT
TRBJ1-1,NA,TRBV20-1,NA,CSAPRQNRNTEAFF,TGCAGTGCCCCCCGACAGAACCGTAACACTGAAGCTTTCTTT
TRBJ2-5,NA,TRBV6-1,few,CASSPTNIQETQYF,TGTGCCAGCAGCCCGACTAATATTCAAGAGACCCAGTACTTC
TRBJ2-2,NA,TRBV12-3/TRBV12-4,many,CASSLATGELFF,TGTGCCAGCAGTTTAGCCACCGGGGAGCTGTTTTTT
TRBJ2-2,TRBD1,TRBV5-1,NA,CASRTGTGPTGELFF,TGCGCCAGCAGGACCGGGACAGGGCCCACCGGGGAGCTGTTTTTT
TRBJ2-1,NA,TRBV12-3/TRBV12-4,many,CASTRGRTYNEQFF,TGTGCCAGCACCCGTGGGAGAACCTACAATGAGCAGTTCTTC
TRBJ1-1,NA,TRBV11-2,few,CASSLAPRGGNTEAFF,TGTGCCAGCAGCTTAGCCCCGAGAGGAGGGAACACTGAAGCTTTCTTT
TRBJ2-1,TRBD2,TRBV24-1,NA,CATSPPAGAFSYNEQFF,TGTGCCACCAGTCCTCCAGCGGGGGCCTTCTCCTACAATGAGCAGTTCTTC
TRBJ2-7,NA,TRBV18,NA,CASSIQGYYEQYF,TGTGCCAGCTCAATACAGGGCTACTACGAGCAGTACTTC
TRBJ2-5,TRBD2,TRBV27,few,CASSPLAGGRETQYF,TGTGCCAGCAGCCCACTAGCGGGGGGACGAGAGACCCAGTACTTC
TRBJ1-1,NA,TRBV6-2/TRBV6-3,NA,CASSYRGARGTEAFF,TGTGCCAGCAGTTACCGAGGGGCCCGAGGCACTGAAGCTTTCTTT
TRBJ2-7,NA,TRBV29-1,many,CSGGVGGEQYF,TGCAGCGGGGGAGTAGGGGGCGAGCAGTACTTC